Listed here are 11 T cell receptor beta chains from one sample, sequenced in a study of immune cell composition in non-small cell lung cancer. Clones were sequenced by immunoSEQ multiplex PCR, and TCRdb holds only the in-frame ones, with some missing. The sample comprises 13,000 to 15,000 clones, over 70% of which are singletons, and approximately 12% rests with the top ten. The material sequenced was lung tumor tissue. Receptors originate from a human donor with non-small cell lung cancer.

The CDR3 DNA reads TGTGCCAGCAGCCAAGCGGAAAATCCGGGCCCCGCGGGGGATAACATTCAGTACTTC. This sequence encodes CASSQAENPGPAGDNIQYF. V usage is TRBV4-2 and J usage is TRBJ2-4; TRBD2 matches at 7 bases. This CDR3 is built from 19 residues. Trimming at V came to 1 base and at J to 7 bases, leaving 19 bases not matched to a gene. Germline CDR1 is LGHNA and CDR2 is YNFKEQ.

The rearrangement joins TRBV11-1 to TRBJ2-2; 8 bases line up with TRBD1. V lost 6 bases, J lost 2 bases, and 5 bases stayed unmatched. CDR1 is SGHAT, CDR2 FQDESV, per germline (reference sequence). The CDR3 is 15 residues long. The CDR3 DNA sequence: TGTGCCAGCAGACAGGGACAGGATAACACCGGGGAGCTGTTTTTT. Its protein is CASRQGQDNTGELFF.

The rearrangement joins TRBV20-1 to TRBJ2-3; D uncertain. Trimming pared 5 bases from V and 5 bases from J, leaving 8 bases between. CDR1 and CDR2 (germline): DFQATT, SNEGSKA (reference sequence). This CDR3 has 11 residues. The CDR3 DNA sequence: TGCAGTGCTCAGCTCGGAGATACGCAGTATTTT. It codes for CSAQLGDTQYF.

The V and J genes are TRBV7-3 and TRBJ2-7; 10 bases are a match to TRBD2. The CDR3 extends over 14 amino acids. Germline V gene lookup returns CDR1 SGHTA and CDR2 FQGTGA. The V gene end was trimmed by 6 bases and the J gene end by 7 bases; junction bases not matched to a gene: 9. The CDR3: CASSPSGAGGEQYF. The CDR3 DNA is TGTGCCAGCAGTCCTAGCGGAGCGGGGGGGGAGCAGTACTTC.

This chain joins TRBV28 and TRBJ2-7, with 10 bases matching TRBD2. With V trimmed by 8 bases and J by 2 bases, 15 bases remained unmatched. The CDR3 sequence is 17 residues long. Germline CDR1 MDHEN, CDR2 SYDVKM. The CDR3 DNA follows: TGTGCCAGCTTCGGCCCAAAGACTAGCGGGCCACCCTACGAGCAGTACTTC. This gives the protein CASFGPKTSGPPYEQYF. Drawing the rest from reference TRBV28 and TRBJ2-7, the complete variable domain is DVKVTQSSRYLVKRTGEKVFLECVQDMDHENMFWYRQDPGLGLRLIYFSYDVKMKEKGDIPEGYSVSREKKERFSLILESASTNQTSMYLCASFGPKTSGPPYEQYFGPGTRLTVT.

The rearrangement links TRBV7-6 to TRBJ2-3, with D perhaps TRBD2 (7 bases). The CDR3 has 11 residues. Germline CDR1 reads SGHVS; CDR2 reads FNYEAQ. V dropped 11 bases and J dropped 6 bases, with 12 bases sitting between them. This CDR3 is CAAGRGDTQYF. The DNA of the CDR3 is TGTGCCGCAGGGAGGGGGGATACGCAGTATTTT.

This chain links TRBV9 with TRBJ2-3; 13 positions agree with TRBD2. V trimming: 5 bases; J trimming: 3 bases; junction bases outside the gene matches: 6. This CDR3 spans 16 amino acids. Germline V gives CDR1 SGDLS, CDR2 YYNGEE. The CDR3 nucleotides read TGTGCCAGCAGACCTACTAGCGGGAGGGTGACAGATACGCAGTATTTT. This sequence encodes CASRPTSGRVTDTQYF. Supplemented by reference TRBV9 and TRBJ2-3, the full variable domain reads DSGVTQTPKHLITATGQRVTLRCSPRSGDLSVYWYQQSLDQGLQFLIQYYNGEERAKGNILERFSAQQFPDLHSELNLSSLELGDSALYFCASRPTSGRVTDTQYFGPGTRLTVL.

This chain uses TRBV6-1 with TRBJ2-1; 7 bases fit TRBD1. V gave up 3 bases and J gave up 4 bases; unmatched junction bases: 6. The CDR3 is 15 residues long. In germline, CDR1 is MNHNS, CDR2 SASEGT. CDR3 coding DNA: TGTGCCAGCAGTGAGAGGGGCAGGGGGTACAATGAGCAGTTCTTC. It yields the protein CASSERGRGYNEQFF.

The V and J genes are TRBV7-9 and TRBJ2-2; 12 nucleotides align to TRBD2. Trimming removed 10 bases from V and 6 bases from J; junction bases left unmatched: 9. The CDR3 runs to 15 residues. Germline assignment: CDR1 SEHNR and CDR2 FQNEAQ (reference sequence). CDR3: CATVKGLAGPGELFF. CDR3 bases: TGTGCCACCGTGAAAGGACTAGCGGGGCCCGGGGAGCTGTTTTTT.

V gene TRBV28 combines with J gene TRBJ1-4; 9 bases map to TRBD1. Germline V gene data show CDR1 as MDHEN and CDR2 as SYDVKM. The CDR3 length is 15 residues. Losses at the gene ends were 2 bases for V and 10 bases for J; bases not matched to a gene: 8. The CDR3 bases are TGTGCCAGCAGTTTAGAGGGACAGGGAGGCGGAAAACTGTTTTTT. Its translation: CASSLEGQGGGKLFF. The variable domain in full, with the rest retrieved from reference TRBV28 and TRBJ1-4, is DVKVTQSSRYLVKRTGEKVFLECVQDMDHENMFWYRQDPGLGLRLIYFSYDVKMKEKGDIPEGYSVSREKKERFSLILESASTNQTSMYLCASSLEGQGGGKLFFGSGTQLSVL.

The V and J genes are TRBV2 and TRBJ2-3, with D perhaps TRBD2 (5 bases). This CDR3 has 14 residues. Looked up from germline, CDR1 is SNHLY and CDR2 is FYNNEI. Trimming took 8 bases from V and 6 from J, leaving 18 bases between them. The CDR3 loop is CASRNGLPTDTQYF. DNA of the CDR3: TGTGCCAGCCGGAACGGACTTCCGACGGATACGCAGTATTTT.